This entry concerns a single T cell receptor (beta chain). What it recognizes is unknown. The CDR3 has 13 residues. V lost 5 bases and J 4 bases, leaving 11 bases between the germline ends. Per the germline V gene, CDR1 is SGHVS and CDR2 is FNYEAQ. This sample was included in a study of cytomegalovirus exposure and HLA in healthy donors. The study, taken as a whole, reports: Trimming of TCR beta V- and J-genes showed a link, identified in a later analysis, to a missense DCLRE1C variant. In a later analysis, at a false discovery rate of 0.05, roughly 16,000 TCR beta sequences matched HLA alleles.

The PCR employed 60 Vbeta primers together with 13 Jbeta primers. Clones were read by immunoSEQ multiplex PCR, and TCRdb kept only the in-frame ones, dropping some. The sample lists fewer than 150,000 clones, about 80% occurring once. Material for sequencing was PBMCs. The chain uses TRBV7-6 and TRBJ1-1; D not resolved. This receptor was obtained from a female donor in good health and CMV-seropositive. CDR3 region: CASSAPGSTEAFF. CDR3 bases: TGTGCCAGCAGCGCCCCGGGGAGCACTGAAGCTTTCTTT. Full variable domain (remainder filled in from reference TRBV7-6 and TRBJ1-1): GAGVSQSPRYKVTKRGQDVALRCDPISGHVSLYWYRQALGQGPEFLTYFNYEAQQDKSGLPNDRFSAERPEGSISTLTIQRTEQRDSAMYRCASSAPGSTEAFFGQGTRLTVV.